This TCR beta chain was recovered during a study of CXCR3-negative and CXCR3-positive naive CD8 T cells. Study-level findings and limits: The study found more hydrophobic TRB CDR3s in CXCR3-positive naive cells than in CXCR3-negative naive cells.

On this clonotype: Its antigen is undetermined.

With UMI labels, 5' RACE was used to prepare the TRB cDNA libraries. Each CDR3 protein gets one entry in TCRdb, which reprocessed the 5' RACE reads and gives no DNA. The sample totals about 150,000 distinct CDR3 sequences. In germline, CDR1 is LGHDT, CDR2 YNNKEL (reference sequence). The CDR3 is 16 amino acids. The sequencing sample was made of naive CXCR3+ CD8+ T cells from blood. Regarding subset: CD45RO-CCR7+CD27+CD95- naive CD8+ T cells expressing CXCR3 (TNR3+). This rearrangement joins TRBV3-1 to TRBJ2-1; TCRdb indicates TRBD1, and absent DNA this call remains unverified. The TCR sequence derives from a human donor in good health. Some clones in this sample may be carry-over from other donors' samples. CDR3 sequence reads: CASSQDGPGYLNEQFF.